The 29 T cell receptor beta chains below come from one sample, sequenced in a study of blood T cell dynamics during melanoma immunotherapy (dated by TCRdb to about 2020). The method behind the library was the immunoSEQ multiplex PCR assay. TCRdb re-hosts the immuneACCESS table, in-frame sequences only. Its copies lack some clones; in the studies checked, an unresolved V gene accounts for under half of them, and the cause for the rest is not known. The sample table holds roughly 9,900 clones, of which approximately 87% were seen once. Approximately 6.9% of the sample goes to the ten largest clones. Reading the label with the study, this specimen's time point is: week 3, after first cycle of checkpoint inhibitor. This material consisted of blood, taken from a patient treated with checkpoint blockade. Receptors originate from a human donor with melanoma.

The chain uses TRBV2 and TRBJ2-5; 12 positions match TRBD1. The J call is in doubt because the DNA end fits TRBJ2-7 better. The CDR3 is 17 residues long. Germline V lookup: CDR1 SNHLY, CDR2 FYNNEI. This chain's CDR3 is CASINRDRGRNDYEQYF. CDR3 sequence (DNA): TGTGCCAGCATTAACCGGGACAGGGGGCGGAACGACTACGAGCAGTACTTC.

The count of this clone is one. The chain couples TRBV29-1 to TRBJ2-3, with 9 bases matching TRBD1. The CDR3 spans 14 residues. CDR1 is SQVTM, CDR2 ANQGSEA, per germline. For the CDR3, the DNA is TGCAGTTCGAAAACAGGGGGCGCGACAGATACGCAGTATTTT. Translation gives CSSKTGGATDTQYF.

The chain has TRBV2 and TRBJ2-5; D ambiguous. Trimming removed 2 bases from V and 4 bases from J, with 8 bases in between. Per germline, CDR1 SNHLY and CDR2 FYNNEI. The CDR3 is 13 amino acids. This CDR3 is CASSEQNGETQYF. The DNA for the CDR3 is TGTGCCAGCAGTGAACAGAACGGAGAGACCCAGTACTTC.

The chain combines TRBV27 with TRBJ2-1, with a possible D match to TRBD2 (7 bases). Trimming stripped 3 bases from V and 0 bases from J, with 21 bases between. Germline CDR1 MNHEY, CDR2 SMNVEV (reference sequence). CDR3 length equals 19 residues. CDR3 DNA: TGTGCCAGCAGTTTCCGGTCTGGCGGGGGCGCGAGCTCCTACAATGAGCAGTTCTTC. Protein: CASSFRSGGGASSYNEQFF.

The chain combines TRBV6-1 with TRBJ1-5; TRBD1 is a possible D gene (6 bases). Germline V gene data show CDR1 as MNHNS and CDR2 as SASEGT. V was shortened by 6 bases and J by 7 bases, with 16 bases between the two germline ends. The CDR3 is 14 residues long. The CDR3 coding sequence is TGTGCCAGCAGCGAGGGGGGCGGGGGGCAGCCCCAGCATTTT. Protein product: CASSEGGGGQPQHF.

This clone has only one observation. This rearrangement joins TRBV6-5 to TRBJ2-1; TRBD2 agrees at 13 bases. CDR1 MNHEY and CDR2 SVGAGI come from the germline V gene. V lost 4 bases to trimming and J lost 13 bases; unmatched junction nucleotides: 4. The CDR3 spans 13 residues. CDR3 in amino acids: CASSLTSGGYQFF. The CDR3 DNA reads TGTGCCAGCAGTTTGACTAGCGGGGGGTATCAGTTCTTC.

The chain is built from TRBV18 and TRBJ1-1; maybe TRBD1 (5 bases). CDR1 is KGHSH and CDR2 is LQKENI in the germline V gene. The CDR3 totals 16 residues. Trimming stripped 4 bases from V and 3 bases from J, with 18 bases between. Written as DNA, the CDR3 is TGTGCCAGCTCACTCACTGGGGGAACCGGGGACACTGAAGCTTTCTTT. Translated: CASSLTGGTGDTEAFF. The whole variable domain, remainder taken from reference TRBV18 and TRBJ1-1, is NAGVMQNPRHLVRRRGQEARLRCSPMKGHSHVYWYRQLPEEGLKFMVYLQKENIIDESGMPKERFSAEFPKEGPSILRIQQVVRGDSAAYFCASSLTGGTGDTEAFFGQGTRLTVV.

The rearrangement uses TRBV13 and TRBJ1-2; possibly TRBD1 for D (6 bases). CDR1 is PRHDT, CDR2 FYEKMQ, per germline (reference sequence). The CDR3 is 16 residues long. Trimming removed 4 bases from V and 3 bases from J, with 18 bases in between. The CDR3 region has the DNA TGTGCCAGCAGCTCCCCGTACAGGGAGGGGGACTATGGCTACACCTTC. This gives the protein CASSSPYREGDYGYTF.

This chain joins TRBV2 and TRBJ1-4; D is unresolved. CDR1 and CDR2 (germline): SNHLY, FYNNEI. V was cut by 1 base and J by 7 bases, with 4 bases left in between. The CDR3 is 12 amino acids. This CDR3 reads CASSEGTEKLFF. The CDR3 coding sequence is TGTGCCAGCAGTGAAGGCACTGAAAAACTGTTTTTT.

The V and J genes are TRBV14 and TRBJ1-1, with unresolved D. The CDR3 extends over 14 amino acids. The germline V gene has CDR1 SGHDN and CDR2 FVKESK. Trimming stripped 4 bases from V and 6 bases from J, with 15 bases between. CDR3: CASSRVGSRAEAFF. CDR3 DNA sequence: TGTGCCAGCAGCCGGGTGGGCAGTCGCGCTGAAGCTTTCTTT.

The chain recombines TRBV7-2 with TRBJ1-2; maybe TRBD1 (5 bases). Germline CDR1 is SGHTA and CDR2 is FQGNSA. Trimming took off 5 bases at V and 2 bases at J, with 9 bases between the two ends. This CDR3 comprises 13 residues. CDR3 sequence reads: CASSPDKNYGYTF. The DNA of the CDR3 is TGTGCCAGCAGCCCGGACAAGAACTATGGCTACACCTTC. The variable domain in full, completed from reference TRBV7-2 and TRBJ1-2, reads GAGVSQSPSNKVTEKGKDVELRCDPISGHTALYWYRQSLGQGLEFLIYFQGNSAPDKSGLPSDRFSAERTGGSVSTLTIQRTQQEDSAVYLCASSPDKNYGYTFGSGTRLTVV.

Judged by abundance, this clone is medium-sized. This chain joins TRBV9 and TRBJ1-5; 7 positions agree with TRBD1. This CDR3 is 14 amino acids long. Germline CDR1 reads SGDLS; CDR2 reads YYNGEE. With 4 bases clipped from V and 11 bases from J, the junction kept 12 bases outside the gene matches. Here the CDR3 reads CASSSFYRGLAQHF. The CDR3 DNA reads TGTGCCAGCAGCTCCTTTTACAGGGGCCTAGCCCAGCATTTT.

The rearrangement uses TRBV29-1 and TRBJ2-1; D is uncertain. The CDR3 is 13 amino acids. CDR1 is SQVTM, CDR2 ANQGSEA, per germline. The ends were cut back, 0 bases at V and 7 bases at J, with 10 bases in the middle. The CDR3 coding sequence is TGCAGCGTTGAAGATTTCTCCGCAAATGAGCAGTTCTTC. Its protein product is CSVEDFSANEQFF.

The DNA of the CDR3 is TGTGCCAGCAGCTTAGTTCAGGACACCGGGGAGCTGTTTTTT. Translated: CASSLVQDTGELFF. The chain has TRBV7-9 and TRBJ2-2; D is unclear. This CDR3 is 14 amino acids long. V was clipped by 1 base and J by 3 bases, with 6 bases between them. CDR1 and CDR2 from the germline V gene are SEHNR and FQNEAQ (reference sequence).

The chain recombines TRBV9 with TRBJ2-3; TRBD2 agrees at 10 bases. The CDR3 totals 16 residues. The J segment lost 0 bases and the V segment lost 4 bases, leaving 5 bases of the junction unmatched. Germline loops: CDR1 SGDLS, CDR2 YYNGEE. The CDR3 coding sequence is TGTGCCAGCAGCCCGCTAGCGGGGGCAAGCACAGATACGCAGTATTTT. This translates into CASSPLAGASTDTQYF.

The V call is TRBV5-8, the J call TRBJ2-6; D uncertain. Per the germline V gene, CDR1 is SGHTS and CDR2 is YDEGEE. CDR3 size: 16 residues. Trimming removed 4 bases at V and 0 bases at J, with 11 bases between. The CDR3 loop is CASSPGRLSGANVLTF. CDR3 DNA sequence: TGTGCCAGCAGCCCTGGACGGCTCTCTGGGGCCAACGTCCTGACTTTC.

Written as DNA, the CDR3 is TGTGCCAGCAGCCAAGGAAAACTAGCTTCATCAAATACGCAGTATTTT. This translates into CASSQGKLASSNTQYF. The chain joins TRBV14 to TRBJ2-3; TRBD2 is a possible D gene (6 bases). This CDR3 contains 16 residues. Between the trimmed V and J ends, which lost 1 base and 7 bases, there was a span of 18 bases. Germline V gene data show CDR1 as SGHDN and CDR2 as FVKESK.

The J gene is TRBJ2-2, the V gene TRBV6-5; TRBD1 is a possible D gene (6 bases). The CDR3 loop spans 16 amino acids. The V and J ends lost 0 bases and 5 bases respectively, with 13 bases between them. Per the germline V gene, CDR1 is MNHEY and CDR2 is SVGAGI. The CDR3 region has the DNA TGTGCCAGCAGTTACTCGCGAAGGGGGAGTACCGGGGAGCTGTTTTTT. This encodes CASSYSRRGSTGELFF.

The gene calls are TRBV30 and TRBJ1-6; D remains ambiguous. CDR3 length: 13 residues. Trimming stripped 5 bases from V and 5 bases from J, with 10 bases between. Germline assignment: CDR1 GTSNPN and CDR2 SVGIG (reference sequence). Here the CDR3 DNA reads TGTGCCTGGGCGGGGAAGGATAATTCACCCCTCCACTTT. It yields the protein CAWAGKDNSPLHF. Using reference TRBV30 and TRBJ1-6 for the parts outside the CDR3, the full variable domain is SQTIHQWPATLVQPVGSPLSLECTVEGTSNPNLYWYRQAAGRGLQLLFYSVGIGQISSEVPQNLSASRPQDRQFILSSKKLLLSDSGFYLCAWAGKDNSPLHFGNGTRLTVT.

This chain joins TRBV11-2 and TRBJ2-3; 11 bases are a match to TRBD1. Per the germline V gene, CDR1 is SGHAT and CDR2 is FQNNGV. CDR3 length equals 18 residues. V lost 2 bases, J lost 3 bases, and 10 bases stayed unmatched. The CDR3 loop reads CASSLRGSGTGGTDTQYF. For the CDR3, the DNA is TGTGCCAGCAGCTTAAGAGGGTCCGGGACAGGGGGGACAGATACGCAGTATTTT. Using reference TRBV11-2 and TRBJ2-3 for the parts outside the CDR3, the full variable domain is EAGVAQSPRYKIIEKRQSVAFWCNPISGHATLYWYQQILGQGPKLLIQFQNNGVVDDSQLPKDRFSAERLKGVDSTLKIQPAKLEDSAVYLCASSLRGSGTGGTDTQYFGPGTRLTVL.

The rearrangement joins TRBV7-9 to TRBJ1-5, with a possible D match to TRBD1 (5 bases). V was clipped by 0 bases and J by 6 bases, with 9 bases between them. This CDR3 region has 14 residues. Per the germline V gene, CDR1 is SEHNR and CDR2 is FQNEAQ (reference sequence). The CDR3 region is CASSLAGRGQPQHF. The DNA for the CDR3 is TGTGCCAGCAGCTTAGCCGGGAGGGGTCAGCCCCAGCATTTT.

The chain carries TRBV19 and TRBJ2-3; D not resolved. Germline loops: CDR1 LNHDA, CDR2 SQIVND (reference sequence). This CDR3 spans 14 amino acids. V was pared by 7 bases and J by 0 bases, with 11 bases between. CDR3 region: CASKAGSSTDTQYF. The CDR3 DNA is TGTGCCAGTAAGGCAGGATCTAGCACAGATACGCAGTATTTT.

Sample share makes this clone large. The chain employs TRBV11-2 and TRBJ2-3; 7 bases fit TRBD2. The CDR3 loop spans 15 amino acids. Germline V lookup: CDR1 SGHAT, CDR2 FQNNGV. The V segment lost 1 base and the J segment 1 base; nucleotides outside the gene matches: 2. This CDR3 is CASSLVSGGTDTQYF. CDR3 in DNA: TGTGCCAGCAGCTTAGTGAGCGGGGGCACAGATACGCAGTATTTT.

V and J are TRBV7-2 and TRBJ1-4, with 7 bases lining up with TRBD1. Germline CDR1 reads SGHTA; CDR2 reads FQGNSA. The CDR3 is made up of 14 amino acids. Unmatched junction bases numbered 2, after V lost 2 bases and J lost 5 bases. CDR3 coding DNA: TGTGCCAGCAGCTTATGGGACAGCAATGAAAAACTGTTTTTT. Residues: CASSLWDSNEKLFF.

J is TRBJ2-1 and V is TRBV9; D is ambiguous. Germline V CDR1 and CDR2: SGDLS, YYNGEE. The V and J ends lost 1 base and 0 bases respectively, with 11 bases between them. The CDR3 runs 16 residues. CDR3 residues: CASSVSTPSSYNEQFF. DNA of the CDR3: TGTGCCAGCAGCGTAAGCACCCCGAGCTCCTACAATGAGCAGTTCTTC.

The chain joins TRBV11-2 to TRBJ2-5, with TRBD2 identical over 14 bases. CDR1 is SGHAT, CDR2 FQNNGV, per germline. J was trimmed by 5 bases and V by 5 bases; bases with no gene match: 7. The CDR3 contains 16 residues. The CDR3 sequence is CASSPTTSGGAETQYF. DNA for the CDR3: TGTGCCAGCAGCCCAACGACTAGCGGGGGGGCTGAGACCCAGTACTTC.

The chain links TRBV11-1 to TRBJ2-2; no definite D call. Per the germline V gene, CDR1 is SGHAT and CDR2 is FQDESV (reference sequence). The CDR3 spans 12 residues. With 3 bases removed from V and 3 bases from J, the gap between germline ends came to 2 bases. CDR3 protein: CASSFDTGELFF. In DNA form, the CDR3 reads TGTGCCAGCAGCTTTGACACCGGGGAGCTGTTTTTT.

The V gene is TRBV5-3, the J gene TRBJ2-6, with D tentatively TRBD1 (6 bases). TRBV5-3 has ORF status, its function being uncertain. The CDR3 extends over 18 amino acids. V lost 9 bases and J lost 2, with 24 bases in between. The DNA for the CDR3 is TGTGCCAAGAAACGACAGGCTAATATATACCCTGGGGCCAACGTCCTGACTTTC. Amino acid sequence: CAKKRQANIYPGANVLTF.

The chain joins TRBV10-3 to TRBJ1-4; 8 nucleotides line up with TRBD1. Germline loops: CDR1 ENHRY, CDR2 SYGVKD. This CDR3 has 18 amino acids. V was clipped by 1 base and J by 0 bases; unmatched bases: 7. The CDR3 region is CAISEFGTGATTNEKLFF. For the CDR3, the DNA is TGTGCCATCAGTGAGTTTGGGACAGGCGCCACAACTAATGAAAAACTGTTTTTT.